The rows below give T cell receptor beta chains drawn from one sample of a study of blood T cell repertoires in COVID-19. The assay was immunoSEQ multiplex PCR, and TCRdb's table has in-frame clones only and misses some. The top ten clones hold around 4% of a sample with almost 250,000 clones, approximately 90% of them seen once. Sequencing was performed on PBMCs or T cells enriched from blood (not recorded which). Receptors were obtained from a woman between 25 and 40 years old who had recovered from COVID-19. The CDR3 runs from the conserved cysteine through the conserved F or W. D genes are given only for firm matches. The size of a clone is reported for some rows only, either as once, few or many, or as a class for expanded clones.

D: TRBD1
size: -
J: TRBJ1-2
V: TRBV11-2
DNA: TGTGCCAGCAGCCTTTTGCAGGGGGCGCGGGGCTACACCTTC
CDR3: CASSLLQGARGYTF

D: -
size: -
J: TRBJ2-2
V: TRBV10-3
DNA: TGTGCCATCAGTGTTCGGCTAGCTGAAACCGGGGAGCTGTTTTTT
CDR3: CAISVRLAETGELFF

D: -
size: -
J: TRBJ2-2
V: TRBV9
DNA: TGTGCCAGCAGCCGGACAGGGAGGGACACCGGGGAGCTGTTTTTT
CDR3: CASSRTGRDTGELFF

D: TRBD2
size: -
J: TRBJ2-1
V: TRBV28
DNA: TGTGCCAGCAGTAATCTAGCGGCCCTATCCTACAATGAGCAGTTCTTC
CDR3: CASSNLAALSYNEQFF

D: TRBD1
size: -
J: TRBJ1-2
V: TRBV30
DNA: TGTGCCCTCTCCCGGGACAGGCCTCATGGCTACACCTTC
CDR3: CALSRDRPHGYTF

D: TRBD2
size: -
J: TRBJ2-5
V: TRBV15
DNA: TGTGCCACCATGCGGGAGCAAAGGGAGACCCAGTACTTC
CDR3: CATMREQRETQYF

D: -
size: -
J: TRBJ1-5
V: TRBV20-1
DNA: TGCAGTGCTAGTGACAATCCGGGCAATCAGCCCCAGCATTTT
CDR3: CSASDNPGNQPQHF

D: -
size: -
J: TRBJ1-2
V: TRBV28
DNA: TGTGCCAGCAGGGGCCTAGGGGCTCCGGTGTATGGCTACACCTTC
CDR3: CASRGLGAPVYGYTF

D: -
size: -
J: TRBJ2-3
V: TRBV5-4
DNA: TGTGCCAGCAGCACGGACAGAAACACAGATACGCAGTATTTT
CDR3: CASSTDRNTDTQYF

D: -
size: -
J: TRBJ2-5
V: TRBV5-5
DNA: TGTGCCAGCAGCCCTCGTCCGGGAAGGCAAGAGACCCAGTACTTC
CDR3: CASSPRPGRQETQYF

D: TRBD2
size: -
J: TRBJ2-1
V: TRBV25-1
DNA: TGTGCCAGCGACGGGGGGAGTGGCTCCTACAATGAGCAGTTCTTC
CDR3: CASDGGSGSYNEQFF

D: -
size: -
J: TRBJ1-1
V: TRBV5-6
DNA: TGTGCCAGCAGCTCGCTTAGGGGTATACCTGAAGCTTTCTTT
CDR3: CASSSLRGIPEAFF

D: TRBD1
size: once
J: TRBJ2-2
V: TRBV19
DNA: TGTGCCAGTAGTGCGGACAGGGGGCTAGTCACCGGGGAGCTGTTTTTT
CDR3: CASSADRGLVTGELFF

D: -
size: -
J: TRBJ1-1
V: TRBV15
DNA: TGTGCCACCAGCAGAGATAATTGGCAGGCTAACACTGAAGCTTTCTTT
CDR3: CATSRDNWQANTEAFF

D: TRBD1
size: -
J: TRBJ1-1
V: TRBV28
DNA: TGTGCCAGCAGTCCCCCTCATGGACAGGGAAGTACTGAAGCTTTCTTT
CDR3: CASSPPHGQGSTEAFF

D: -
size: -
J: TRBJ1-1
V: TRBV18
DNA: TGTGCCAGCTCACAACGGGGGGGAGAGGGTGAAGCTTTCTTT
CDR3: CASSQRGGEGEAFF

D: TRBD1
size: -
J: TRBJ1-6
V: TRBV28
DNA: TGTGCCAGCAGTCTCCAGACAGGGGGAGTTTATAATTCACCCCTCCACTTT
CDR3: CASSLQTGGVYNSPLHF

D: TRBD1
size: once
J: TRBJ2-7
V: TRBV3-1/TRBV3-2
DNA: TGTGCCAGCGGTCGGGGACAGGGTGCGTACGAGCAGTACTTC
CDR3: CASGRGQGAYEQYF

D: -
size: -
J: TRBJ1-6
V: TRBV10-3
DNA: TGTGCCATCAGTGACCTTGGGGGGGGTAATTCACCCCTCCACTTT
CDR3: CAISDLGGGNSPLHF

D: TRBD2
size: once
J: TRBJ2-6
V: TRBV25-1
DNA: TGTGCCAGCAGTGAAACCCTCGGGGGGACCGGGGCCAACGTCCTGACTTTC
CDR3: CASSETLGGTGANVLTF

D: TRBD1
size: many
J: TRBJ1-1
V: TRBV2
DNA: TGTGCCAGCAAGAACCAGGGGGTCAGCGGAGCTTTCTTT
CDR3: CASKNQGVSGAFF

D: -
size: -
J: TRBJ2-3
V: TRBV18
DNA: TGTGCCAGCTCACCGAACTTCGAGTCAGATACGCAGTATTTT
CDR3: CASSPNFESDTQYF

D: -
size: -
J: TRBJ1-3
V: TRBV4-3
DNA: TGCGCCAGCAGCCAAGAGCGGGCAGGCCTAGTCTCTGGAAACACCATATATTTT
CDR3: CASSQERAGLVSGNTIYF

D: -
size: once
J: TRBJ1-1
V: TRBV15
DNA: TGTGCCACCAGCAGAGATAGCGGCAGGAACACTGAAGCTTTCTTT
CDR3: CATSRDSGRNTEAFF

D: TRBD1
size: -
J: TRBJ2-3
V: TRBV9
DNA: TGTGCCAGCAGCAACAACAGGGGTACTAGCACAGATACGCAGTATTTT
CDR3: CASSNNRGTSTDTQYF

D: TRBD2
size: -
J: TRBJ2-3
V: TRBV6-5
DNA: TGTGCCAGCAGTTACTCCGGGACTAGTACAGATACGCAGTATTTT
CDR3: CASSYSGTSTDTQYF

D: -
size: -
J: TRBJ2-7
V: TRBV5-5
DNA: TGTGCCAGCAGCCTTAGCGGCGCTTTATCCTACGAGCAGTACTTC
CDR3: CASSLSGALSYEQYF

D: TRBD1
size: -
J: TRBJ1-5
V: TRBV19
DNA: TGTGCCAGTAGAGCAGGACAGGGGAATCAGCCCCAGCATTTT
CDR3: CASRAGQGNQPQHF

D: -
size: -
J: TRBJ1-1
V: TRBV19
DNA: TGTGCCAGTAGTATAGAGACGGGGAGGACTGAAGCTTTCTTT
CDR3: CASSIETGRTEAFF

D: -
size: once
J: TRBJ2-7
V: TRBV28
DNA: TGTGCCAGCAGTCTCCCCGGGACTCACGAGCAGTACTTC
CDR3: CASSLPGTHEQYF

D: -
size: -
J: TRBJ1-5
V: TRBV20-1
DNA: TGCAGTGCTAGAGATAGTCAGCCCCAGCATTTT
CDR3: CSARDSQPQHF

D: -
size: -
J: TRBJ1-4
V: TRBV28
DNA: TGTGCCAGCAGTTTATCGGGGTCGGGGGGTCGGTGGGAAAAACTGTTTTTT
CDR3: CASSLSGSGGRWEKLFF

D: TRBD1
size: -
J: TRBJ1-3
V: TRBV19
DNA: TGTGCCAGTAGTAGGACAGGGTCTGGAAACACCATATATTTT
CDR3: CASSRTGSGNTIYF

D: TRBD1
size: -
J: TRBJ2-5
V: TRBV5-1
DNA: TGCGCCAGCAGCTTGACAGGGGCTATGGGCATCGTTGAGACCCAGTACTTC
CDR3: CASSLTGAMGIVETQYF

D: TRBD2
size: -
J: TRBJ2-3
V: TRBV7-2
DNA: TGTGCCAGCAGCTTAGGAGCGGGAAGACGGACAGATACGCAGTATTTT
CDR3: CASSLGAGRRTDTQYF

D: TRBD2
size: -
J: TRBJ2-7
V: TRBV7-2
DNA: TGTGCCAGCAGCTTAACCCGGCTAGCGGGAGGGGGATACGAGCAGTACTTC
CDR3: CASSLTRLAGGGYEQYF

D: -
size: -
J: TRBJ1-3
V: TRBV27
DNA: TGTGCCAGCAGTTTTTTGGGGCCTGGAAACACCATATATTTT
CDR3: CASSFLGPGNTIYF

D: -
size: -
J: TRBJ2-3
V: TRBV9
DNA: TGTGCCAGCAGCCCTATGAGTCCAGATACGCAGTATTTT
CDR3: CASSPMSPDTQYF

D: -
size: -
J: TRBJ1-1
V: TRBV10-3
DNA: TGTGCCACCAAAGGGGGAGTCGGGAACACTGAAGCTTTCTTT
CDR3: CATKGGVGNTEAFF

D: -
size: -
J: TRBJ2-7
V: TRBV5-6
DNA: TGTGCCAGCAGCTTAGACAGGACCTACGAGCAGTACTTC
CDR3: CASSLDRTYEQYF

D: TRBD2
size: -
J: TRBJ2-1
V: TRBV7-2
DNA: TGTCCCAGAGGAAGCGGGAGATACAATGAGCAGTTCTTC
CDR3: CPRGSGRYNEQFF

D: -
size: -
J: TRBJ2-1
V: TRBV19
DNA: TGTGCCAGTAGTATGCGGGGGCTATACAATGAGCAGTTCTTC
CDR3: CASSMRGLYNEQFF

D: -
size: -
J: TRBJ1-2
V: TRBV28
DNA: TGTGCCAGCAGTGGGACAAACTATGGCTACACCTTC
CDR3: CASSGTNYGYTF

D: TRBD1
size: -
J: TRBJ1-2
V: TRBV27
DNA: TGTGCCAGCCAAGACAGGGCACGAGGCTACACCTTC
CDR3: CASQDRARGYTF

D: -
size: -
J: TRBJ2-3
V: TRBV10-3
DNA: TGTGCCATCAGGCTATCGGGATCACCCACAGATACGCAGTATTTT
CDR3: CAIRLSGSPTDTQYF

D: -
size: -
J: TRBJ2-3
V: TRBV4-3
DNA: TGCGCCAGCAGCCATTCTCGGTGGGATACGCAGTATTTT
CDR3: CASSHSRWDTQYF

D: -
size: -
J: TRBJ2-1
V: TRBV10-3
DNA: TGTGCCATCAGTGAACAGGGACATGGGGCGGGCAATGAGCAGTTCTTC
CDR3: CAISEQGHGAGNEQFF

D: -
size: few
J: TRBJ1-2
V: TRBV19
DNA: TGTGCCAGTAGTATTTTGGAGGGCCCTCGCTATGGCTACACCTTC
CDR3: CASSILEGPRYGYTF

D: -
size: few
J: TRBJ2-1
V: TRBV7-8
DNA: TGTGCCAGCAGCTTACGACTACACTACAATGAGCAGTTCTTC
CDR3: CASSLRLHYNEQFF

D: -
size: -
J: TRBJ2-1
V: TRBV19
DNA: TGTGCCAGTAGTATCTCTGACAGATACAATGAGCAGTTCTTC
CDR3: CASSISDRYNEQFF

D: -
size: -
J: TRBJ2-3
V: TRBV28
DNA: TGTGCCAGCAGATTTTTGAGTCCCGATACGCAGTATTTT
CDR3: CASRFLSPDTQYF

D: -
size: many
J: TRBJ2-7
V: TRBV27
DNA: TGTGCCTCTAGGGGGACAATTCTTTTGGTGGAGCAGTACTTC
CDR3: CASRGTILLVEQYF

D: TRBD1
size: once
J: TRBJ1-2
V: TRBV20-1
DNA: TGCAGTGGGGACAGAACCTATGGCTACACCTTC
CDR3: CSGDRTYGYTF